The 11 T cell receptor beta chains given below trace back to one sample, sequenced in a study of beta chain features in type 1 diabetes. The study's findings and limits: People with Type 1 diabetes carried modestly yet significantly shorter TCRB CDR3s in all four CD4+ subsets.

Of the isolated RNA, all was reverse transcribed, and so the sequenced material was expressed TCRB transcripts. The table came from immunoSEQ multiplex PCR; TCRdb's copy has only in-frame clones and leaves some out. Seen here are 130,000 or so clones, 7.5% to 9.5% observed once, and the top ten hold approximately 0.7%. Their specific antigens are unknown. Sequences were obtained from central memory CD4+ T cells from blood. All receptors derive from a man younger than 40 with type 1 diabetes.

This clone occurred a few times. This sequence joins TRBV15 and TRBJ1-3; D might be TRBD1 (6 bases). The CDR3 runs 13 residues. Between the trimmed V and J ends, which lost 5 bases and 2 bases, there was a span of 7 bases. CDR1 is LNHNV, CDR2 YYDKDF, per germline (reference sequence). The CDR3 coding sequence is TGTGCCACCAGCGGGACAACTGGAAACACCATATATTTT. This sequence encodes CATSGTTGNTIYF.

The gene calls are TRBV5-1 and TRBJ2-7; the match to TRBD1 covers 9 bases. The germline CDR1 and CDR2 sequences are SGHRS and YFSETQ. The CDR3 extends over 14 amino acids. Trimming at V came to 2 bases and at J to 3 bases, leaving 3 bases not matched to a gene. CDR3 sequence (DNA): TGCGCCAGCAGCTTTACAGGGGGCTTCTACGAGCAGTACTTC. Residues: CASSFTGGFYEQYF.

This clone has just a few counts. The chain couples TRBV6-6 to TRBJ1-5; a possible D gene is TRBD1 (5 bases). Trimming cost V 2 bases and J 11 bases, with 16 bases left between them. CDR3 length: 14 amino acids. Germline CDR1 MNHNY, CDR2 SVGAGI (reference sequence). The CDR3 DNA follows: TGTGCCAGCAGTTACCAGGGCCGAACAGCAGCCCAGCATTTT. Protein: CASSYQGRTAAQHF.

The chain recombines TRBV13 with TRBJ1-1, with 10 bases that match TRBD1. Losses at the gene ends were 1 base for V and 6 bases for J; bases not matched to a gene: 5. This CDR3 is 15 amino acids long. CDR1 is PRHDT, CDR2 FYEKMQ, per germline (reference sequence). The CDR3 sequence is CASSLVGTGEPEAFF. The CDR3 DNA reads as TGTGCCAGCAGCTTAGTTGGGACAGGGGAACCTGAAGCTTTCTTT. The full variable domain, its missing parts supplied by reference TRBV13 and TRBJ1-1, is AAGVIQSPRHLIKEKRETATLKCYPIPRHDTVYWYQQGPGQDPQFLISFYEKMQSDKGSIPDRFSAQQFSDYHSELNMSSLELGDSALYFCASSLVGTGEPEAFFGQGTRLTVV.

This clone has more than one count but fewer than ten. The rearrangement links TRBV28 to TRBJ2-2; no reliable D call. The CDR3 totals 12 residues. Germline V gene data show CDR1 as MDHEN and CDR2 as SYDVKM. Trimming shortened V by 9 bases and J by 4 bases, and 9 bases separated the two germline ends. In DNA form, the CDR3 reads TGTGCCAGTACGGCAGGCACCGGGGAGCTGTTTTTT. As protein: CASTAGTGELFF.

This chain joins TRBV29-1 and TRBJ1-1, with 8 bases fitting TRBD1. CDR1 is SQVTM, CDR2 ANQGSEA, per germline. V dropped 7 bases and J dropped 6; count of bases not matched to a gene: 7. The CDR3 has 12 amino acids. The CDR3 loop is CSAGQGRAEAFF. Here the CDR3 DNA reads TGCAGCGCTGGACAGGGACGAGCTGAAGCTTTCTTT.

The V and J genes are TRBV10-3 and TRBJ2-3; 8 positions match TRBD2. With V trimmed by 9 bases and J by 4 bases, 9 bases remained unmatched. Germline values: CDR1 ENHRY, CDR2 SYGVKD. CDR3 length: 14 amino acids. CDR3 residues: CAISGGAGADTQYF. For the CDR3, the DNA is TGTGCCATATCCGGGGGGGCCGGGGCAGATACGCAGTATTTT.

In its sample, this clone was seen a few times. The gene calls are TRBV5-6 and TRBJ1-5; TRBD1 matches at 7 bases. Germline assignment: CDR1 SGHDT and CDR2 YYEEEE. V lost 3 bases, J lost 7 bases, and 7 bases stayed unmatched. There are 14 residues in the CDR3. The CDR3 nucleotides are TGTGCCAGCAGCTCCAAAAACAGGGGACAGCCCCAGCATTTT. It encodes CASSSKNRGQPQHF.

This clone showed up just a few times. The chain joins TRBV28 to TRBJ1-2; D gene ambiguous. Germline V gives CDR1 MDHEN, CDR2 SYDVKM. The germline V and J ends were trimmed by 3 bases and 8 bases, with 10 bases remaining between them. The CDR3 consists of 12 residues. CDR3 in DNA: TGTGCCAGCAGTTTCAAGGAGTGGGGCTACACCTTC. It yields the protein CASSFKEWGYTF.

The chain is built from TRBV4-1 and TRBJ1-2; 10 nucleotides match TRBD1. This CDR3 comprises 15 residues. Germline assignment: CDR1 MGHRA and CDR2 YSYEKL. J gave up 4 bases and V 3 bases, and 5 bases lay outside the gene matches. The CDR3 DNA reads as TGCGCCAGCAGCCAGGGGACAGGGGACATCTATGGCTACACCTTC. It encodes CASSQGTGDIYGYTF.

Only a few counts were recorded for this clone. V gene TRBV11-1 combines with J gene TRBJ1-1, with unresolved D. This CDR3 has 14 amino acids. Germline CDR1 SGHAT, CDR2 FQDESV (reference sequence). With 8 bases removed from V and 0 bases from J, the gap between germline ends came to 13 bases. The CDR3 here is CASAQAEMNTEAFF. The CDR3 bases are TGTGCCAGCGCGCAGGCAGAAATGAACACTGAAGCTTTCTTT.